Listed below are T cell receptor beta chains from one sample, sequenced in a study of beta chain features in type 1 diabetes. Sequenced by immunoSEQ multiplex PCR; TCRdb stores in-frame clones only, minus some. The sample consists of a few hundred thousand clones, over 25% of them appearing once. Sequencing was carried out using naive CD4+ T cells from blood. All receptors derive from a man aged 18 to 29 in good health. The CDR3 runs from the conserved cysteine through the conserved F or W.

TRBV14,TRBJ2-7,CASSQWTSGTYEQYF
TRBV7-3,TRBJ2-1,CASSLPPGTSGALSSYNEQFF
TRBV7-3,TRBJ2-1,CASSLGSPSYNEQFF
TRBV7-9,TRBJ2-3,CASSPSTAPIDTQYF
TRBV29-1,TRBJ2-2,CSARTGGNTGELFF
TRBV29-1,TRBJ2-2,CSAGPQLNTGELFF
TRBV20-1,TRBJ2-1,CSARVRGRQFF
TRBV15,TRBJ2-1,CATSRPAGRNYNEQFF
TRBV29-1,TRBJ2-4,CSVRDTGAAKNIQYF
TRBV7-6,TRBJ2-1,CASSLTYRAAGNNEQFF
TRBV28,TRBJ2-5,CASSLGLQETQYF
TRBV30,NA,CAWTETSESYEQYF
TRBV6-6,TRBJ2-1,CASSRDYLGEQFF
TRBV30,TRBJ2-7,CAWSVVGGMNEQYF
TRBV23-1,TRBJ1-3,CASTRPGQGAGNTIYF
TRBV5-1,TRBJ2-5,CASSLPDSLETQYF
TRBV5-1,TRBJ2-7,CASSSRGWIGTYEQYF
TRBV28,TRBJ1-5,CASRTVSNQPQHF
TRBV5-6,TRBJ1-5,CASSVGLSNQPQHF
TRBV7-2,TRBJ1-2,CASSFDRENYGYTF
TRBV30,TRBJ1-1,CAWTGRLSEAFF
TRBV29-1,TRBJ2-3,CSVTRLAGVGADTQYF
TRBV14,TRBJ2-1,CASSTTALYNEQFF